The T cell receptor (beta chain) under discussion was sequenced for a study of shared clonotypes between healthy human individuals. Study-level findings and limits: It was the few donors that limited the genetic and exposure-history diversity represented.

Naive CD4+ cells were CD45RA-selected; the remaining cells were memory. A word on this clone: No antigen is known for it.

Generated by immunoSEQ multiplex PCR, the TCRdb table keeps only in-frame clones and is missing some. In the table there are fewer than 3 million clones, just under 95% of which are singletons. Germline lookup yields CDR1 LGHNA and CDR2 YSLEER. The CDR3 consists of 16 residues. Trimming cost V 3 bases and J 6 bases; bases outside gene matches: 11. This chain uses TRBV4-3 with TRBJ2-1; 7 bases are a match to TRBD2. The sequenced sample was naive CD4+ T cells from PBMCs. Subset meaning: CD45RA+ positively selected. This TCR derives from a man aged 18-30 years in good health. Some clones in this sample may be carry-over from other donors' samples. This chain's CDR3 is CASSHSSGREGNEQFF. The CDR3 coding sequence is TGCGCCAGCAGCCATTCCTCAGGTAGGGAGGGCAATGAGCAGTTCTTC.